These 9 T cell receptor beta chains originate from one sample sequenced in a study of identical twins. TCRdb recomputed calls from the 5' RACE reads with MiXCR, one row per CDR3 protein. Of about 220,000 distinct CDR3 sequences listed, roughly 9.4% were seen once; the top ten hold roughly 5%. The sample taken for sequencing was memory (CD45RO+) T cells sorted from blood. The receptors come from a woman under 30 in good health.

This clonotype was seen more than once but under ten times. The chain carries TRBV2 and TRBJ2-7; D possibly uses TRBD1 or TRBD2 (5 bases each). Trimming left V 6 bases short and J 2 bases short, with 14 bases between. The CDR3 has 14 residues. Germline V gene data show CDR1 as SNHLY and CDR2 as FYNNEI. CDR3 coding DNA: TGTGCCAGCAGCCTTTTGGGGGATCCCTACGAGCAGTACTTC. Its translation is CASSLLGDPYEQYF.

This clonotype was counted at least ten times. The chain combines TRBV7-2 with TRBJ2-3, with D perhaps being TRBD1 or TRBD2 (5 bases each). This CDR3 is built from 16 residues. From germline, CDR1 is SGHTA and CDR2 FQGNSA. The V and J ends lost 5 bases and 6 bases respectively, with 21 bases between them. The CDR3 loop reads CASSVAGTWRSDTQYF. The DNA of the CDR3 is TGTGCCAGCAGCGTTGCCGGGACCTGGAGGTCGGATACGCAGTATTTT.

The rearrangement joins TRBV4-3 to TRBJ2-6; 12 nucleotides match TRBD1. Per germline, CDR1 LGHNA and CDR2 YSLEER. The CDR3 runs 20 residues. The trim removed 0 bases at V and 4 bases at J, leaving 10 bases unmatched. The chain's CDR3 is CASSQDLRDRGRRGANVLTF. CDR3 bases: TGCGCCAGCAGCCAAGATCTACGGGACAGGGGGCGTCGGGGGGCCAACGTCCTGACTTTC.

In its sample, this clonotype was seen a few times. A much larger clone is a single base away; this may be a read error. The chain uses TRBV11-2 and TRBJ2-3; no clear D. The CDR3 runs 17 residues. The germline gives CDR1 SGHAT, CDR2 FQNNGV. For the CDR3, the DNA is TGTGCCAGCAACACCGGTAGCCTTACCTATAGCACAGAAACGCAGTATTTT. Translation gives CASNTGSLTYSTETQYF.

This clonotype has just a few counts. This CDR3 is CASSHRKEQPQHF. The CDR3 DNA is TGTGCCAGCAGCCATCGAAAGGAGCAGCCCCAGCATTTT. The chain uses TRBV3-1 and TRBJ1-5; no firm D call. The CDR3 extends over 13 amino acids. V was pared by 3 bases and J by 7 bases, with 10 bases between. The germline V gene has CDR1 LGHDT and CDR2 YNNKEL (reference sequence).

This chain connects TRBV6-5 to TRBJ2-5; D could derive from TRBD1 or TRBD2 (5 bases each). There are 12 residues in the CDR3. Germline CDR1 and CDR2: MNHEY and SVGAGI. Deletions cut 2 bases from V and 5 bases from J, with 6 bases between. CDR3 in amino acids: CASSYGTETQYF. CDR3 bases: TGTGCCAGCAGTTACGGGACGGAGACCCAGTACTTC.

The genes are TRBV21-1 and TRBJ2-1; TRBD1 is the table's D call and was not checked against the DNA. TRBV21-1 is assigned pseudogene status. CDR3 size: 14 residues. The CDR3 DNA reads as TGTGCCAGCAAGACAGGGGTAGCCTACAATGAGCAGTTCTTC. Translating gives CASKTGVAYNEQFF.

This clonotype showed up just once. J is TRBJ2-5 and V is TRBV7-2; a possible D gene is TRBD2 (5 bases). Germline V gene lookup returns CDR1 SGHTA and CDR2 FQGNSA. Trimming pared 2 bases from V and 5 bases from J, leaving 12 bases between. This CDR3 region has 14 residues. The CDR3 DNA is TGTGCCAGCAGCTTAACGCGTACGGGGGAGACCCAGTACTTC. Its protein product is CASSLTRTGETQYF. The full variable domain, with the rest looked up from reference TRBV7-2 and TRBJ2-5, is GAGVSQSPSNKVTEKGKDVELRCDPISGHTALYWYRQSLGQGLEFLIYFQGNSAPDKSGLPSDRFSAERTGGSVSTLTIQRTQQEDSAVYLCASSLTRTGETQYFGPGTRLLVL.

The V and J genes are TRBV7-2 and TRBJ2-1; D ambiguous. Trimming removed 1 base at V and 9 bases at J, with 16 bases between. Per germline, CDR1 SGHTA and CDR2 FQGNSA. CDR3 length equals 15 residues. CDR3 sequence (DNA): TGTGCCAGCAGCTTAGGAGGTCCATCCCAAGGTGAGCAGTTCTTC. Translation gives CASSLGGPSQGEQFF.